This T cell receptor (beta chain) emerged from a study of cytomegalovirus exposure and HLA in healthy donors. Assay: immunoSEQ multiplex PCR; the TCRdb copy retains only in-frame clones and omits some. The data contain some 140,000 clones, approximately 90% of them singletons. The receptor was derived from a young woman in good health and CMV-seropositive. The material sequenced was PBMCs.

CDR3 loop: CASSLGLAENTGELFF. CDR3 in DNA: TGCGCCAGCAGCTTGGGACTAGCGGAGAACACCGGGGAGCTGTTTTTT. The V and J genes are TRBV5-1 and TRBJ2-2; 9 bases line up with TRBD2. After removal of 0 bases from V and 1 base from J, the junction contained 1 base not matched to a gene. Germline V lookup: CDR1 SGHRS, CDR2 YFSETQ. This CDR3 is 16 amino acids long.